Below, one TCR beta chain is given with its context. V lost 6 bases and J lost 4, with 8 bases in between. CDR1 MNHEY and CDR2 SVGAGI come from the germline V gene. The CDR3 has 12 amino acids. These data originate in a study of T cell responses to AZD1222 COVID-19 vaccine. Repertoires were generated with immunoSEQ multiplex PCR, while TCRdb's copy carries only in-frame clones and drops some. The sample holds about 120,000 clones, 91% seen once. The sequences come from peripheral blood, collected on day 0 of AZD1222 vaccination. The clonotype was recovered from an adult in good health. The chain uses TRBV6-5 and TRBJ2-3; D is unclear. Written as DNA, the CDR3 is TGTGCCAGCAGATCTGGGGCAGATACGCAGTATTTT. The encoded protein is CASRSGADTQYF.